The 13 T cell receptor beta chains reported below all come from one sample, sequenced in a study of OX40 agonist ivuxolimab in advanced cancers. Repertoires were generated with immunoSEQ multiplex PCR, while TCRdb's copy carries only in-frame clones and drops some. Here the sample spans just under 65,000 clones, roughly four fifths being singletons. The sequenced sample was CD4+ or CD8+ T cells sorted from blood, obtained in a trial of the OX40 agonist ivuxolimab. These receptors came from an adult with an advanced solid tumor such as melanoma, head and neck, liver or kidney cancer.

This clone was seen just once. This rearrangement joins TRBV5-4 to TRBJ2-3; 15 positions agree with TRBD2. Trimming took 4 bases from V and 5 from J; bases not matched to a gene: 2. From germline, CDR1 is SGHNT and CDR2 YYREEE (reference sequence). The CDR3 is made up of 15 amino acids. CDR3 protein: CASSPGLAGGDTQYF. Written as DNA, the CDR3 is TGTGCCAGCAGCCCGGGACTAGCGGGGGGAGATACGCAGTATTTT.

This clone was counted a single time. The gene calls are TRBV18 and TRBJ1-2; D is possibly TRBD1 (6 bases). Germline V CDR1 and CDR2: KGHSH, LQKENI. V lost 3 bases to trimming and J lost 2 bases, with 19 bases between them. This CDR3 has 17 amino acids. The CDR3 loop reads CASSPLTGDNQNYGYTF. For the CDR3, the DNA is TGTGCCAGCTCACCCTTGACGGGGGACAACCAGAACTATGGCTACACCTTC. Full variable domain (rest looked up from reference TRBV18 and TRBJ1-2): NAGVMQNPRHLVRRRGQEARLRCSPMKGHSHVYWYRQLPEEGLKFMVYLQKENIIDESGMPKERFSAEFPKEGPSILRIQQVVRGDSAAYFCASSPLTGDNQNYGYTFGSGTRLTVV.

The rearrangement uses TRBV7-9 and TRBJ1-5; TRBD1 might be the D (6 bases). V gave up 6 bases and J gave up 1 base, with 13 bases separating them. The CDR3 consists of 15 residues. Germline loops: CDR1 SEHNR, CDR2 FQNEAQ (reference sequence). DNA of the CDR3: TGTGCCAGCAGTCCAGCGGGGGGCAGCAATCAGCCCCAGCATTTT. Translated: CASSPAGGSNQPQHF.

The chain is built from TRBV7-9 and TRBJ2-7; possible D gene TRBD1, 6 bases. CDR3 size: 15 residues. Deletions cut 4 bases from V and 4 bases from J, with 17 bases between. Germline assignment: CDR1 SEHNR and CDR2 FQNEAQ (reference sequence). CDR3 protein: CASSSSQGKNYEQYF. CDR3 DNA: TGTGCCAGCAGCTCGTCCCAGGGGAAGAATTACGAGCAGTACTTC.

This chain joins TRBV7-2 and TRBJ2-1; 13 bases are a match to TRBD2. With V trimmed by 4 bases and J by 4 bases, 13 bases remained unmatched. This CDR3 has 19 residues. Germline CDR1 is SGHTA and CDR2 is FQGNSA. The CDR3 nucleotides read TGTGCCAGCAGCTCACTAGCGGGGGGGCGACGGGGAATTTACAATGAGCAGTTCTTC. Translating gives CASSSLAGGRRGIYNEQFF. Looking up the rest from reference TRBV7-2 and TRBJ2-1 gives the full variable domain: GAGVSQSPSNKVTEKGKDVELRCDPISGHTALYWYRQSLGQGLEFLIYFQGNSAPDKSGLPSDRFSAERTGGSVSTLTIQRTQQEDSAVYLCASSSLAGGRRGIYNEQFFGPGTRLTVL.

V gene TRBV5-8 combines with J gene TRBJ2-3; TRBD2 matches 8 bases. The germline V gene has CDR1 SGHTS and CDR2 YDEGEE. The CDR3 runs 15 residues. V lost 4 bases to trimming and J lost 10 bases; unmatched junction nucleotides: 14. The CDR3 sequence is CASSVLAGFLNSQYF. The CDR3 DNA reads TGTGCCAGCAGCGTGTTAGCGGGGTTCCTGAACTCGCAGTATTTT.

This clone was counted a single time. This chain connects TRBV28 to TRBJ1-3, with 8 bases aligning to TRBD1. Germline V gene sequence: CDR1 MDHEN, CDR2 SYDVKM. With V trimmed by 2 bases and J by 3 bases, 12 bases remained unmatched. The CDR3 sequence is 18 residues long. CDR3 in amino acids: CASSLVVWQGASGNTIYF. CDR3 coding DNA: TGTGCCAGCAGTTTAGTGGTGTGGCAGGGGGCGAGTGGAAACACCATATATTTT. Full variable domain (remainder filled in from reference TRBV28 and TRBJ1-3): DVKVTQSSRYLVKRTGEKVFLECVQDMDHENMFWYRQDPGLGLRLIYFSYDVKMKEKGDIPEGYSVSREKKERFSLILESASTNQTSMYLCASSLVVWQGASGNTIYFGEGSWLTVV.

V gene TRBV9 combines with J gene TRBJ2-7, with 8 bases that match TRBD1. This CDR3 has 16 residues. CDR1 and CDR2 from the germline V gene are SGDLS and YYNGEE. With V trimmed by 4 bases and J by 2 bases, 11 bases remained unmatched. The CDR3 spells CASSPRTGLTTYEQYF. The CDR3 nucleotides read TGTGCCAGCAGCCCACGGACAGGGCTAACGACCTACGAGCAGTACTTC.

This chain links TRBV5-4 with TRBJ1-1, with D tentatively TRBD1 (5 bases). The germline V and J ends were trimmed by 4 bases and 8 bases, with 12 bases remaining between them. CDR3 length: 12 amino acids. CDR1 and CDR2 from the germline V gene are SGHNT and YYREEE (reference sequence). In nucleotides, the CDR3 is TGTGCCAGCAGCAGGGACGTTTCGGAAGCTTTCTTT. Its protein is CASSRDVSEAFF.

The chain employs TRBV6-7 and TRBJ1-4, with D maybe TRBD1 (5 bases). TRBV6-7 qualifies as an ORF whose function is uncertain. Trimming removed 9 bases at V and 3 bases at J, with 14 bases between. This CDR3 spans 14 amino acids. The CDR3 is CARSRDLPNEKLFF. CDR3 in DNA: TGTGCCAGGTCCAGGGACCTACCTAATGAAAAACTGTTTTTT.

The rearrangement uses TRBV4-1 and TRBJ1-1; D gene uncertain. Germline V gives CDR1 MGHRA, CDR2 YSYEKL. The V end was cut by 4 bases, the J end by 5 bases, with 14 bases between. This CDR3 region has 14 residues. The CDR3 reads CASSPRLEGTEAFF. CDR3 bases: TGCGCCAGCAGCCCGCGTCTCGAAGGAACTGAAGCTTTCTTT.

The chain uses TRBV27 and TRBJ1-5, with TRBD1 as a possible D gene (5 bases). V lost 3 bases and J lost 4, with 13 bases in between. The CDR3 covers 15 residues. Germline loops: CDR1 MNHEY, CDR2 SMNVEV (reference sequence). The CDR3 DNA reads TGTGCCAGCAGTTTTCTCGGGGGACCAAATCAGCCCCAGCATTTT. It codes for CASSFLGGPNQPQHF.

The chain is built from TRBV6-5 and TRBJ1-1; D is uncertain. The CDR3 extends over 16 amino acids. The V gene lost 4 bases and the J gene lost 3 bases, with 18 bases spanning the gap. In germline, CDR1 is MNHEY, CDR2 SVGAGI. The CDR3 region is CASSFGRWGRDTEAFF. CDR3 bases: TGTGCCAGCAGTTTCGGGCGGTGGGGAAGGGACACTGAAGCTTTCTTT.